This TCR beta chain derives from a study of Ad26.COV2.S vaccination and SARS-CoV-2 variants. Study findings and constraints: Recipients given vaccine exceeded placebo recipients in spike-specific TCR breadth.

Specified treatment: roughly 18 received Ad26.COV2.S at low or high dose, single or two shots; roughly five received placebo; per-sample allocation not given. After the first vaccine or placebo injection, samples were drawn on day 63. The V gene lost 4 bases and the J gene lost 6 bases, with 8 bases spanning the gap. Germline-derived CDR1 and CDR2 are KGHDR and SFDVKD. This CDR3 is built from 13 residues. A word on this clone: The antigen remains undetermined.

Profiling relied on immunoSEQ multiplex PCR, and the TCRdb table lists in-frame clones only, not all of them. The sample consists of about 390,000 clones, about nine tenths of them appearing once. The input for sequencing was peripheral blood, taken in a trial of Ad26.COV2.S vaccine versus placebo. V usage is TRBV24-1 and J usage is TRBJ1-4; tentative D call: TRBD1 (6 bases). The TCR originated in a person aged 18-60 years who received the Ad26.COV2.S COVID-19 vaccine or a placebo. CDR3 sequence (DNA): TGTGCCACCAGTGAGGGGGCGGATGAAAAACTGTTTTTT. Translated: CATSEGADEKLFF.